These T cell receptor beta chains were read from a single sample in a study of early stage breast cancer tumors. The data were produced by immunoSEQ multiplex PCR, yet TCRdb's version contains in-frame clones alone and is incomplete. The sample records about 14,000 clones, about 88% being singletons. The sequencing sample was made of normal breast tissue next to the tumor. Receptors were obtained from a person aged 30 to 40 with breast cancer. Each CDR3 is given with its conserved first and last residue. The D gene is left open where the match is weak. The size field is filled for only some rows; it gives once, few, many or a size class.

>-|TRBJ2-3|-|TRBV6-4
TGTGCCAGCAGTGACCTGGCCGGTACTAGCACAGATACGCAGTATTTT
CASSDLAGTSTDTQYF
>few|TRBJ1-2|TRBD1|TRBV5-1
TGCGCCAGCAGCTTTTCTGTGACAGGGGATGGCTACACCTTC
CASSFSVTGDGYTF
>-|TRBJ2-5|-|TRBV19
TGTGCCAGTAGTATTGGAGGGAGTAAAGAGACCCAGTACTTC
CASSIGGSKETQYF
>-|TRBJ2-1|TRBD2|TRBV5-1
TGCGCCAGCAGCACTAGCGTCACCTACAATGAGCAGTTCTTC
CASSTSVTYNEQFF
>few|TRBJ2-7|-|TRBV19
TGTGCCAGTAGTATTGGGACCTTGTCGACCTACGAGCAGTACTTC
CASSIGTLSTYEQYF
>-|TRBJ2-6|-|TRBV7-9
TGTGCCAGCAGCTTAGGAGTTGGGGGGAGAGGGGCCAACGTCCTGACTTTC
CASSLGVGGRGANVLTF
>few|TRBJ2-2|-|TRBV9
TGTGCCAGCAGCACCCGCAGTGAGCCCACCGGGGAGCTGTTTTTT
CASSTRSEPTGELFF
>-|TRBJ2-7|TRBD2|TRBV4-1
TGCGCCAGCAGCCCGACCGGGACTAGCGGAGTTAGGAACGAGCAGTACTTC
CASSPTGTSGVRNEQYF
>-|TRBJ2-5|TRBD1|TRBV11-1
TGTGCCAGCAGCCCACAGGGGGCATGGGAGACCCAGTACTTC
CASSPQGAWETQYF
>-|TRBJ2-5|-|TRBV27
TGTGCCAGCAGTCCCCCCCCGGGGTCCGAGACCCAGTACTTC
CASSPPPGSETQYF
>-|TRBJ1-1|TRBD1|TRBV18
TGTGCCAGCTCACCGGACAGGGCGAACACTGAAGCTTTCTTT
CASSPDRANTEAFF
>-|TRBJ2-1|-|TRBV4-2
TGTGCCAGCAGCCAAGATGAGGCGGGAAGTCCCTACAATGAGCAGTTCTTC
CASSQDEAGSPYNEQFF